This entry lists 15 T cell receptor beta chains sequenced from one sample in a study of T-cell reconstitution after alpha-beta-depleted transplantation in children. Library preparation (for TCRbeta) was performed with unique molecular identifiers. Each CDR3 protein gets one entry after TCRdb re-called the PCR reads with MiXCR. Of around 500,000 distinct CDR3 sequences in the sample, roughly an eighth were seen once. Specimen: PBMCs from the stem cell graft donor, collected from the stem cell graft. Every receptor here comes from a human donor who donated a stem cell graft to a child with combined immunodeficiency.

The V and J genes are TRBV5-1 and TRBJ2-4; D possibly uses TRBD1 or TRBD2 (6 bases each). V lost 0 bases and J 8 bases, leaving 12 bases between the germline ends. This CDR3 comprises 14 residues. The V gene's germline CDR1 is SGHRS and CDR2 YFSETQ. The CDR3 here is CASSLETGGDIQYF. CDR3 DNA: TGCGCCAGCAGCTTGGAGACAGGAGGGGACATTCAGTACTTC.

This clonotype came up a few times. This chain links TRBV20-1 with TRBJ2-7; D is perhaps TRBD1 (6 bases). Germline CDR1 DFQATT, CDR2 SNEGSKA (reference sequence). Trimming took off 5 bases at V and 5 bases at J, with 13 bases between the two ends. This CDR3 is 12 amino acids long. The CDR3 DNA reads TGCAGTGCTCCCGGGACAATCCACGAGCAGTACTTC. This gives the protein CSAPGTIHEQYF.

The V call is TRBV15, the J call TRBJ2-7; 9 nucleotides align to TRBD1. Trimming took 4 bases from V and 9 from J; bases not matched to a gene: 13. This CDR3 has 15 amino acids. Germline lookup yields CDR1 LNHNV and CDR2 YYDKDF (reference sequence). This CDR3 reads CATSKTGGGPGVQYF. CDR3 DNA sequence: TGTGCCACCAGCAAGACAGGGGGGGGCCCAGGTGTGCAGTACTTC. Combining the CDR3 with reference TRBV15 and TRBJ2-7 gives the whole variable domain DAMVIQNPRYQVTQFGKPVTLSCSQTLNHNVMYWYQQKSSQAPKLLFHYYDKDFNNEADTPDNFQSRRPNTSFCFLDIRSPGLGDTAMYLCATSKTGGGPGVQYFGPGTRLTVT.

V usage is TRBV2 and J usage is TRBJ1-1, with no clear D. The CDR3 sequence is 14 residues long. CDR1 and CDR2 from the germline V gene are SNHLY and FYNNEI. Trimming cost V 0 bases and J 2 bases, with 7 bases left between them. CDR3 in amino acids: CASSEARLNTEAFF. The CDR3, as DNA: TGTGCCAGCAGTGAAGCGCGGCTCAACACTGAAGCTTTCTTT.

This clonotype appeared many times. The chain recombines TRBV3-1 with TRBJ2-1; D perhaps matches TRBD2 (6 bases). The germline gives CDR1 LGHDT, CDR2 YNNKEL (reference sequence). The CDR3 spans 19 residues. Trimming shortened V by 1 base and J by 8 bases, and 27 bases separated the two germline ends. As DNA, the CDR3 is TGTGCCAGCAGCCAAGGAGTAGCGTTTTCCGGGAGCGTCGGGGATGAGCAGTTCTTC. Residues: CASSQGVAFSGSVGDEQFF.

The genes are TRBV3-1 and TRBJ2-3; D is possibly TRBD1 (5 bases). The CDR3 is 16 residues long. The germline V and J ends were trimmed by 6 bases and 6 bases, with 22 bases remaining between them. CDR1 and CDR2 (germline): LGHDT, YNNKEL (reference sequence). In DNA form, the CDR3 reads TGTGCCAGCAGTCCAAGATCGGCCCCCAGGGTTGATACGCAGTATTTT. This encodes CASSPRSAPRVDTQYF.

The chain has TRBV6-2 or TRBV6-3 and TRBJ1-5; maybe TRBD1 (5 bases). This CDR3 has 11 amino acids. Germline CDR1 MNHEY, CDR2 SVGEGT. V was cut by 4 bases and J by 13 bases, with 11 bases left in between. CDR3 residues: CASSSFWGQHF. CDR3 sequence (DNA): TGTGCCAGCAGTTCCTTCTGGGGGCAGCATTTT.

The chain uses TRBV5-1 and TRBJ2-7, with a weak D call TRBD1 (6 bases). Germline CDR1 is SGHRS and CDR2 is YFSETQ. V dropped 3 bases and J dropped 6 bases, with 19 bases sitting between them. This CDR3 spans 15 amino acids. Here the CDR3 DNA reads TGCGCCAGCAGCTCATGGACAGCTAAACCCCTCGAGCAGTACTTC. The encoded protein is CASSSWTAKPLEQYF.

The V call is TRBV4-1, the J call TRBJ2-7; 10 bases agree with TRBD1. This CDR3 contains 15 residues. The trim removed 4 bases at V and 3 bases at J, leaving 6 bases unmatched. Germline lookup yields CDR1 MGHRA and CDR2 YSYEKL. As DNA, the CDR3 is TGCGCCAGCAGCCGGGGACAGGGGAAAGGCTACGAGCAGTACTTC. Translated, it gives CASSRGQGKGYEQYF.

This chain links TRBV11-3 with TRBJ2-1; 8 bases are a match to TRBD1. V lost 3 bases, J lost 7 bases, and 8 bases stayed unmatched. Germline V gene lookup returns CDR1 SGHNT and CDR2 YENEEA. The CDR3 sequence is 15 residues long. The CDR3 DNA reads TGTGCCAGCAGCTTCGTCTGGACAGGGAATAATGAGCAGTTCTTC. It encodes CASSFVWTGNNEQFF.

The CDR3 DNA sequence: TGTGCCAGCAGCTTAGAAGGGATGCCGAACACTGAAGCTTTCTTT. Its translation: CASSLEGMPNTEAFF. The chain recombines TRBV7-9 with TRBJ1-1; D unclear. Germline CDR1 is SEHNR and CDR2 is FQNEAQ (reference sequence). This CDR3 contains 15 residues. V shed 1 base and J shed 1 base, with 10 bases lying between them.

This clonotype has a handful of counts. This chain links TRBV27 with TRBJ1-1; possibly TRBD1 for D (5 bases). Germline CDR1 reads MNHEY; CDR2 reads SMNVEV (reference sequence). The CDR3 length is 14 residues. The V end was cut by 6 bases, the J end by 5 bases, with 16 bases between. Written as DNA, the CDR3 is TGTGCCAGCAGGTTCTCCTCCAGGGCTACTGAAGCTTTCTTT. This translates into CASRFSSRATEAFF.

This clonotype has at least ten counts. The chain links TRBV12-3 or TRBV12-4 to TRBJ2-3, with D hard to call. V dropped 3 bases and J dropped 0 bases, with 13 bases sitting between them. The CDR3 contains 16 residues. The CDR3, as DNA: TGTGCCAGCAGTTTCGGTTCCAGCGAGAGCACAGATACGCAGTATTTT. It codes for CASSFGSSESTDTQYF.

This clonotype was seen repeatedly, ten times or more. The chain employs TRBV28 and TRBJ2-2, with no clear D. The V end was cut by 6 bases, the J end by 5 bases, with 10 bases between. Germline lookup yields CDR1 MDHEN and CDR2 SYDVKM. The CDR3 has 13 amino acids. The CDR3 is CASSLRITGELFF. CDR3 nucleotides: TGTGCCAGCAGCCTCCGGATTACCGGGGAGCTGTTTTTT. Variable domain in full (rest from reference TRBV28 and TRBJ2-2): DVKVTQSSRYLVKRTGEKVFLECVQDMDHENMFWYRQDPGLGLRLIYFSYDVKMKEKGDIPEGYSVSREKKERFSLILESASTNQTSMYLCASSLRITGELFFGEGSRLTVL.

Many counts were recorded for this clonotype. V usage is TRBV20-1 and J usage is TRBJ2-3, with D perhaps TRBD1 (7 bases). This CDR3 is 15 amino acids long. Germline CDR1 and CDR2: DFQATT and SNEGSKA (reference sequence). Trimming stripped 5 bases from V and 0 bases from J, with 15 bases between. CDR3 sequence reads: CSAFQGGVSTDTQYF. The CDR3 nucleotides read TGCAGTGCTTTTCAGGGGGGAGTTAGCACAGATACGCAGTATTTT.